The clone carrying this T cell receptor (beta chain) was picked up a small number of times. Its matching antigen is unknown. The TCRbeta library incorporated unique molecular identifiers. One entry per CDR3 protein results from TCRdb running MiXCR on the PCR reads. Here the sample spans some 200,000 distinct CDR3 sequences, roughly 7% being singletons. The sample comes from a study of T-cell reconstitution after alpha-beta-depleted transplantation in children. The study, taken as a whole, reports: From newly produced T cells came most of the T-cell counts and diversity one year after transplant. In patients about two months after transplant, alpha-beta T cells reportedly arose from several hundred expanded graft clones.

Per the germline V gene, CDR1 is MDHEN and CDR2 is SYDVKM. This CDR3 has 16 amino acids. V lost 6 bases and J lost 2, with 14 bases in between. The sequencing used PBMCs, collected before TCRalphabeta/CD19-depleted stem cell transplant. The clonotype was recovered from a boy aged 2 to 10 with acute lymphoblastic leukemia, due to receive a stem cell transplant. The chain employs TRBV28 and TRBJ1-6; D might be TRBD1 (6 bases). DNA for the CDR3: TGTGCCAGCAGCCATCGACAGGACGCCTATAATTCACCCCTCCACTTT. It is translated as CASSHRQDAYNSPLHF. The entire variable domain, with the rest obtained from reference TRBV28 and TRBJ1-6, is as follows: DVKVTQSSRYLVKRTGEKVFLECVQDMDHENMFWYRQDPGLGLRLIYFSYDVKMKEKGDIPEGYSVSREKKERFSLILESASTNQTSMYLCASSHRQDAYNSPLHFGNGTRLTVT.